This is a list of T cell receptor beta chains from one sample in a study of T cells in Graves' hyperthyroidism and ophthalmopathy. One entry per CDR3 protein, called by TCRdb with MiXCR from the multiplex PCR reads. The table shows about 690,000 distinct CDR3 sequences, with 15% to 20% occurring only once. Material for sequencing was blood. Source of these receptors: a man between 45 and 60 years old with Graves' hyperthyroidism. Both conserved end residues are part of each CDR3. The D gene is left open where the match is weak. Only some rows state a clone size, as once, few, many or a class for expanded clones.

len,abundance,d_gene,v_gene,j_gene,CDR3nt,CDR3aa
14,few,.,TRBV10-2,TRBJ2-7,TGCGCCAGCAGTGACCCGCCTCGCGCTTACGAGCAGTACTTC,CASSDPPRAYEQYF
14,few,.,TRBV10-3,TRBJ2-2,TGTGCCATCAGCCCGGACAGCGCAACCGGGGAGCTGTTTTTT,CAISPDSATGELFF
13,many,.,TRBV6-2/TRBV6-3,TRBJ2-1,TGTGCCAGTTCAAGAAAGGGATACAATGAGCAGTTCTTC,CASSRKGYNEQFF
16,few,.,TRBV27,TRBJ2-7,TGTGCCAGCAGTCAAAATCGGACCCCTTGGGAATACGAGCAGTACTTC,CASSQNRTPWEYEQYF
14,few,.,TRBV5-1,TRBJ2-4,TGCGCCAGCAGCTTGGGGTTTGTCAAAAACATTCAGTACTTC,CASSLGFVKNIQYF
14,.,TRBD2,TRBV29-1,TRBJ2-7,TGCAGCGTTGTTGGACTAGCGGGATCGTACGAGCAGTACTTC,CSVVGLAGSYEQYF
15,.,.,TRBV2,TRBJ1-3,TGTGCCAGCAGTGAAGCGCGGTTCTCTGGAAACACCATATATTTT,CASSEARFSGNTIYF
17,many,TRBD1,TRBV2,TRBJ2-2,TGTGCCGCCTCTCCGGGACAGGGTATCTCTGACACCGGGGAGCTGTTTTTT,CAASPGQGISDTGELFF
15,few,.,TRBV2,TRBJ1-6,TGTGCCAGCAGTGCCCGGGGGGGTCAGGAGTCACCCCTCCACTTT,CASSARGGQESPLHF
12,many,.,TRBV9,TRBJ2-1,TGTGCCAGCAGCGTCCAGGGCAATGAGCAGTTCTTC,CASSVQGNEQFF
17,.,.,TRBV27,TRBJ2-2,TGTGCCAGCAGTTTTCAGGACCGCTTTTCGACTGGGGGGGAGCTGTTTTTT,CASSFQDRFSTGGELFF
13,few,TRBD2,TRBV12-3/TRBV12-4,TRBJ2-3,TGTGCCAGCCAGCGGGAGTTGACAGATACGCAGTATTTT,CASQRELTDTQYF
14,.,.,TRBV3-1,TRBJ1-2,TGTGCCAGCAGGGGAGGGCGGGGGCCCTATGGCTACACCTTC,CASRGGRGPYGYTF
15,once,.,TRBV25-1,TRBJ2-7,TGTGCCAGCAGTGAATGGGTAGTCGGCAGGGACGAGCAGTACTTC,CASSEWVVGRDEQYF
13,few,.,TRBV20-1,TRBJ2-7,TGCAGTGCTACCGGGACACGATACTACGAGCAGTACTTC,CSATGTRYYEQYF
16,many,TRBD2,TRBV11-2,TRBJ2-3,TGTGCCAGCAGCTTATCCGCTAGCGGGAGGGCGGATACGCAGTATTTT,CASSLSASGRADTQYF
13,.,.,TRBV29-1,TRBJ2-7,TGCAGCGCTGCAACAGGGAACCCCTACGAGCAGTACTTC,CSAATGNPYEQYF
13,few,.,TRBV7-2,TRBJ2-1,TGTGCCAGCAGCTTGGGGCAGACCAATGAGCAGTTCTTC,CASSLGQTNEQFF
19,few,TRBD1,TRBV7-8,TRBJ1-5,TGTGCCAGCAGCATCGCCGGGACAGGGAGAATCTATAGCAATCAGCCCCAGCATTTT,CASSIAGTGRIYSNQPQHF
12,many,.,TRBV30,TRBJ2-7,TGTGCCTACACCAGGACTAACTACGAGCAGTACTTC,CAYTRTNYEQYF
14,.,TRBD2,TRBV19,TRBJ2-5,TGTGCCAGTAGTCCTACTAGCGCACAAGAGACCCAGTACTTC,CASSPTSAQETQYF
15,few,TRBD1,TRBV4-2,TRBJ2-2,TGTGCCAGCAGCCAAGGACAGGGATGGACCGGGGAGCTGTTTTTT,CASSQGQGWTGELFF
15,many,TRBD1,TRBV28,TRBJ2-5,TGTGCCAGCAGTTCACCAGGACAGGCTCAAGAGACCCAGTACTTC,CASSSPGQAQETQYF
19,many,.,TRBV7-2,TRBJ2-6,TGTGCCAGCAGCTTAGCGGTGTCACACCATCCCTCTGGGGCCAACGTCCTGACTTTC,CASSLAVSHHPSGANVLTF
14,few,TRBD2,TRBV20-1,TRBJ2-1,TGCAGTGCTGCCTGGGCTAGCGGTTCACATGAGCAGTTCTTC,CSAAWASGSHEQFF
11,.,.,TRBV29-1,TRBJ2-7,TGCAGCGTTGGAGACTTCTACGAGCAGTACTTC,CSVGDFYEQYF
18,.,.,TRBV4-1,TRBJ2-2,TGCGCCAGCAGCCATGAACAGCCGGGAGAAAGGCGATTCGGGGAGCTGTTTTTT,CASSHEQPGERRFGELFF
15,.,.,TRBV7-3,TRBJ2-7,TGTGCCAGCAGCTTCCCGTCGGCAGGAACCTACGAGCAGTACTTC,CASSFPSAGTYEQYF
15,.,TRBD2,TRBV5-1,TRBJ2-5,TGCGCCAGCAGCTTGTATCCGGGAGCGGGGGAGACCCAGTACTTC,CASSLYPGAGETQYF
15,many,TRBD2,TRBV27,TRBJ2-7,TGTGCCAGCAGCACCGGGACTAGCGACAGCGGAGAGCAGTACTTC,CASSTGTSDSGEQYF
14,few,TRBD2,TRBV25-1,TRBJ2-7,TGTGCCAGCAGTGACGGCGGGAGTAGTAGCGAGCAGTACTTC,CASSDGGSSSEQYF
15,many,.,TRBV12-3/TRBV12-4,TRBJ2-6,TGCGCCAGCAGCTTGCTGGGAGCTGGGGCCAACGTCCTGACTTTC,CASSLLGAGANVLTF
12,few,.,TRBV29-1,TRBJ1-4,TGCAGCGTTGATAGCGCGGATGAAAAACTGTTTTTT,CSVDSADEKLFF
12,many,.,TRBV3-1,TRBJ2-3,TGTGCCAGCAGCCAAGCTGGTGATACGCAGTATTTT,CASSQAGDTQYF
14,many,.,TRBV10-3,TRBJ1-5,TGTGCCATCGGAACCGGGACAACAAATCAGCCCCAGCATTTT,CAIGTGTTNQPQHF
12,many,.,TRBV3-1,TRBJ1-1,TGTGCCAGCAGCATCCGGTACACTGAAGCTTTCTTT,CASSIRYTEAFF
15,many,TRBD1,TRBV5-1,TRBJ1-1,TGCGCCAGCAGCTCCGGACAGGGATCGAACACTGAAGCTTTCTTT,CASSSGQGSNTEAFF
14,.,.,TRBV19,TRBJ2-3,TGTGCCAGTAGGCCGGGGAGGGGGCGAGATACGCAGTATTTT,CASRPGRGRDTQYF
16,many,TRBD2,TRBV15,TRBJ2-5,TGTGCCACCAGCAGGCGGACTAGCGGGAGGGGAGAGACCCAGTACTTC,CATSRRTSGRGETQYF
12,many,.,TRBV6-1,TRBJ2-7,TGTGCCAGCAGTGAATTCGGGTACGAGCAGTACTTC,CASSEFGYEQYF
10,many,.,TRBV27,TRBJ2-7,TGTGCCAGCCGCTCCTACGAGCAGTACTTC,CASRSYEQYF
16,many,.,TRBV28,TRBJ2-1,TGTGCCACAAACGCCTACGGAGGGCGCGCCTACAATGAGCAGTTCTTC,CATNAYGGRAYNEQFF
13,.,.,TRBV7-8,TRBJ1-1,TGTGTCAGCAGCTTTGGGGTGAACACTGAAGCTTTCTTT,CVSSFGVNTEAFF
19,many,TRBD2,TRBV11-2,TRBJ2-2,TGTGCCAGCAGCTTCGAACCCGGACTAGCGGTTTTTGGGGCCGGGGAGCTGTTTTTT,CASSFEPGLAVFGAGELFF
15,many,.,TRBV6-2/TRBV6-3,TRBJ2-3,TGTGCCAGCAGTTACTCGTTTTCACGCACAGATACGCAGTATTTT,CASSYSFSRTDTQYF
16,.,.,TRBV6-1,TRBJ2-3,TGTGCCACCCGGGGCCGACAGGGACTTAGCACAGATACGCAGTATTTT,CATRGRQGLSTDTQYF
14,once,.,TRBV27,TRBJ1-2,TGTGCCAGCAGTCAAGAGGGACGGATTAATGGCTACACCTTC,CASSQEGRINGYTF
14,many,.,TRBV19,TRBJ1-2,TGTGCCAGTAGTATTGTAGCCGGCGACTATGGCTACACCTTC,CASSIVAGDYGYTF
15,.,TRBD1,TRBV19,TRBJ1-4,TGTGCCAGTAGCCTCATACAGGGGGCATCTGAAAAACTGTTTTTT,CASSLIQGASEKLFF
13,few,TRBD2,TRBV6-2/TRBV6-3,TRBJ2-7,TGTGCCAGCAGTTTAATTCAAAGCGGGAAGCAGTACTTC,CASSLIQSGKQYF
16,.,.,TRBV15,TRBJ1-1,TGTGCCACCAGCAGAGATGCCTGGGCCGAGAACACTGAAGCTTTCTTT,CATSRDAWAENTEAFF
15,many,.,TRBV30,TRBJ1-4,TGTGCCTGGAGACGGGCCGGGGGGCTTCTTGAAAAACTGTTTTTT,CAWRRAGGLLEKLFF